This T cell receptor (beta chain) came from a study of Ad26.COV2.S vaccination and SARS-CoV-2 variants. Study overall: Participant was drawn from the COV1001 Ad26.COV2.S trial arm.

This clone appeared a single time. TCRdb keeps only in-frame clones here, not all; method: immunoSEQ multiplex PCR. In the table there are about 350,000 clones, about 88% of which are singletons. V was pared by 4 bases and J by 0 bases, with 17 bases between. This CDR3 comprises 16 residues. Germline V gene lookup returns CDR1 SGDLS and CDR2 YYNGEE. As for treatment: some 20 received Ad26.COV2.S at low or high dose, single or two shots; about five received placebo; per-sample allocation not given. Day 63 following the first vaccine or placebo injection was when the samples were taken. The source was peripheral blood, collected in a trial of Ad26.COV2.S vaccine versus placebo. The chain is built from TRBV9 and TRBJ2-7, with TRBD2 as a possible D gene (7 bases). The clonotype originates from a person aged 18 to 65 who received the Ad26.COV2.S COVID-19 vaccine or a placebo. This chain's CDR3 is CASSLGGAGSSYEQYF. CDR3 DNA: TGTGCCAGCAGCCTAGGGGGGGCAGGGTCCTCCTACGAGCAGTACTTC.